This TCR beta chain is from a study of blood T cell repertoires in COVID-19. Study as a whole: There were acute and convalescent COVID-19 samples, and they came from the United States, Italy and Spain. Sample material is recorded as cDNA or gDNA derived from T cells, B-cell-depleted T cells, or PBMCs.

In the original workflow: Reference gene primer amplification gave estimated nucleated cell counts. Some clones are missing from TCRdb's copy, which holds only in-frame ones; the method was immunoSEQ multiplex PCR. V and J calls and clone size are copied from that table; D and trimming were computed from the DNA. This table holds 220,000 or so clones, 80% to 85% found once. CDR1 and CDR2 (germline): LNHDA, SQIVND (reference sequence). This CDR3 has 16 residues. The junction had 6 bases not matched to a gene; V was cut back by 1 base and J by 4 bases. The V gene is TRBV19, the J gene TRBJ2-2; 7 bases line up with TRBD2. Sequencing was done on a sample of peripheral blood. The source is a woman between 55 and 75 years old who had recovered from COVID-19. CDR3 DNA: TGTGCCAGTAGTATAGCCGGGGGGTGGGCCACCGGGGAGCTGTTTTTT. Its translation: CASSIAGGWATGELFF.